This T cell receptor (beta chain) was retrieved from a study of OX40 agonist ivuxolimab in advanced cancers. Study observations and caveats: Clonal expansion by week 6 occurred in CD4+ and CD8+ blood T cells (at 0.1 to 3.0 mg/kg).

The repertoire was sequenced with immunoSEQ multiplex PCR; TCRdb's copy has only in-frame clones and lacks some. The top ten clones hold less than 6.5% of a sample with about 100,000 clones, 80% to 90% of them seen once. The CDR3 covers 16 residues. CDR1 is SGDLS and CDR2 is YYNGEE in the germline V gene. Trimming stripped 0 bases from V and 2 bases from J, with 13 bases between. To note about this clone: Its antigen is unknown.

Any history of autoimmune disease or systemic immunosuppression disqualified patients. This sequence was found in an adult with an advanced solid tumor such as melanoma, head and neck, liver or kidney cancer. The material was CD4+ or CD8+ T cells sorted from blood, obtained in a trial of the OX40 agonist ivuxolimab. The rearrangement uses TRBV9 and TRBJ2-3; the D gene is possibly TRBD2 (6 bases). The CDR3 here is CASSVGSGLNTDTQYF. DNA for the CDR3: TGTGCCAGCAGCGTAGGTTCGGGACTCAACACAGATACGCAGTATTTT.